The T cell receptor (beta chain) described here comes from a study of blood T cell repertoires in COVID-19. Germline V gene data show CDR1 as SGHAT and CDR2 as FQNNGV. The CDR3 totals 15 residues. The germline V and J ends were trimmed by 2 bases and 5 bases, with 16 bases remaining between them. Repertoires were generated with immunoSEQ multiplex PCR, while TCRdb's copy carries only in-frame clones and drops some. The sample consists of 350,000 to 450,000 clones, 85% of them appearing once. This TCR came from a woman in her late teens or twenties with acute or convalescent COVID-19. This chain uses TRBV11-2 with TRBJ2-7; tentatively, D is TRBD1 (6 bases). Specimen: peripheral blood. The CDR3 DNA is TGTGCCAGCAGCTTACGAGGGGGAGTGATGCACGAGCAGTACTTC. It specifies CASSLRGGVMHEQYF.